The 2 T cell receptor beta chains below all came from one sample that was sequenced in a study of neurological immune-mediated disorders. TCRdb used MiXCR to reprocess the 5' RACE reads, holding one entry per CDR3 protein. This sample carries about 66,000 distinct CDR3 sequences, less than 5.5% of them seen once, and the ten largest clones take less than 8%. The specimen was PBMCs. These receptors were obtained from a man aged 25 to 45 with multiple sclerosis.

This clonotype was counted many times. The chain recombines TRBV10-3 with TRBJ2-7; perhaps TRBD1 as D (5 bases). The CDR3 consists of 12 residues. CDR1 and CDR2 from the germline V gene are ENHRY and SYGVKD. The germline V and J ends were trimmed by 2 bases and 7 bases, with 9 bases remaining between them. The CDR3 loop reads CAISEGAWEQYV. The DNA of the CDR3 is TGTGCCATCAGTGAGGGGGCGTGGGAGCAGTACGTC.

This clonotype was observed at least ten times. The rearrangement links TRBV5-1 to TRBJ1-1; D is unresolved. The length of the CDR3 is 12 residues. The V end lost 0 bases, the J end lost 8 bases, and 8 bases lay between the germline ends. Germline CDR1 and CDR2: SGHRS and YFSETQ. CDR3: CASSLEAGEAFF. The CDR3 region has the DNA TGCGCCAGCAGCTTGGAGGCAGGCGAAGCTTTCTTT.